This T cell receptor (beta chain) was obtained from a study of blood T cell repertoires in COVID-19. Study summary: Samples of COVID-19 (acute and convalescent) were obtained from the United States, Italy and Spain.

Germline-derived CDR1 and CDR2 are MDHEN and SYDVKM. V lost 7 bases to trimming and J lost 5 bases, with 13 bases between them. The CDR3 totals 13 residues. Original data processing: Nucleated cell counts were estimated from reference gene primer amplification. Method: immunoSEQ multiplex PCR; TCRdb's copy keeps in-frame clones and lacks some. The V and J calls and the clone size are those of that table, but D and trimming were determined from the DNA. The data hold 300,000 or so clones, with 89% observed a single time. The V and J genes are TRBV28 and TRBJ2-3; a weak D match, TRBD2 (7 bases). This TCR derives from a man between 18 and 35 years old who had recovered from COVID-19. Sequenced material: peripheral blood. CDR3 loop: CASKGGGEDTQYF. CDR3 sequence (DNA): TGTGCCAGCAAGGGGGGGGGTGAAGATACGCAGTATTTT.